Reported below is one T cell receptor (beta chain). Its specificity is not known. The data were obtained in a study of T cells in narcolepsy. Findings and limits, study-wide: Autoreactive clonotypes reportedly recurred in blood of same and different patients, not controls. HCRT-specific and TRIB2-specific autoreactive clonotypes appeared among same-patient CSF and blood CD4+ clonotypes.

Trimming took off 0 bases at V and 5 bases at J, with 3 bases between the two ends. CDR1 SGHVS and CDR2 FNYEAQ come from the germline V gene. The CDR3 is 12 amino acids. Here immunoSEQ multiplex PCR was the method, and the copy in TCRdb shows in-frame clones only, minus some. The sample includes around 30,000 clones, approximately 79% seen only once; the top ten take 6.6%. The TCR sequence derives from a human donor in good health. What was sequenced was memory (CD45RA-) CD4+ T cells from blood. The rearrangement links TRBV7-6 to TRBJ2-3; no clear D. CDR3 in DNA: TGTGCCAGCAGCTTAGCTCAAGATACGCAGTATTTT. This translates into CASSLAQDTQYF.